The next 19 T cell receptor beta chains were all read from a single sample in a study of T cell clonotyping in hematopoietic cell transplantation. Sample time point: recipient sample about 28 days before transplant, after cytoreduction. Profiled with immunoSEQ multiplex PCR; TCRdb holds only in-frame clones, not every one. The data show about 76,000 clones, 90% to 96% seen once. Sequencing was performed on peripheral blood mononuclear cells, taken before stem cell transplant. The source of these receptors is a woman in her forties or fifties with acute myeloid leukemia. Some clones in this sample may be carry-over from other donors' samples.

J is TRBJ2-7 and V is TRBV9; TRBD2 matches at 13 bases. The ends lost 3 bases at V and 5 bases at J; junction bases unmatched: 8. From germline, CDR1 is SGDLS and CDR2 YYNGEE. The CDR3 is 16 amino acids. This CDR3 is CASSATSGRARDEQYF. As DNA, the CDR3 is TGTGCCAGCAGCGCCACTAGCGGGAGGGCCCGGGACGAGCAGTACTTC.

The chain uses TRBV15 and TRBJ2-1; unclear D gene. CDR1 LNHNV and CDR2 YYDKDF come from the germline V gene (reference sequence). CDR3 length: 14 residues. V lost 9 bases and J lost 12, with 24 bases in between. CDR3 DNA sequence: TGTGCCACAAAGGGCCTAAAAGATCATATAGGGCAGTTCTTC. Residues: CATKGLKDHIGQFF.

The CDR3 DNA sequence: TGTGCCAGTAGCCCGGGGCAGGTCTCTGGAAACACCATATATTTT. Translated, it gives CASSPGQVSGNTIYF. This chain links TRBV19 with TRBJ1-3; the D gene is possibly TRBD1 (5 bases). Germline values: CDR1 LNHDA, CDR2 SQIVND (reference sequence). Trimming removed 6 bases at V and 0 bases at J, with 12 bases between. CDR3 length: 15 amino acids.

This CDR3 reads CASSYLAGNTYNEQFF. The CDR3, as DNA: TGTGCCAGCAGCTACCTAGCGGGGAATACTTACAATGAGCAGTTCTTC. The chain uses TRBV5-4 and TRBJ2-1; 9 bases fit TRBD2. This CDR3 contains 16 residues. V shed 3 bases and J 4 bases; nucleotides not matched to a gene: 8. In germline, CDR1 is SGHNT, CDR2 YYREEE (reference sequence). The entire variable domain, with the rest obtained from reference TRBV5-4 and TRBJ2-1, is as follows: ETGVTQSPTHLIKTRGQQVTLRCSSQSGHNTVSWYQQALGQGPQFIFQYYREEENGRGNFPPRFSGLQFPNYSSELNVNALELDDSALYLCASSYLAGNTYNEQFFGPGTRLTVL.

The chain recombines TRBV19 with TRBJ1-4; a possible D gene is TRBD1 (6 bases). CDR1 and CDR2 from the germline V gene are LNHDA and SQIVND (reference sequence). CDR3 length: 15 residues. Trimming shortened V by 4 bases and J by 0 bases, and 9 bases separated the two germline ends. The CDR3 coding sequence is TGTGCCAGTAGTAAATCAGGGGCAACTAATGAAAAACTGTTTTTT. Residues: CASSKSGATNEKLFF. The whole variable domain, filled in from reference TRBV19 and TRBJ1-4, reads DGGITQSPKYLFRKEGQNVTLSCEQNLNHDAMYWYRQDPGQGLRLIYYSQIVNDFQKGDIAEGYSVSREKKESFPLTVTSAQKNPTAFYLCASSKSGATNEKLFFGSGTQLSVL.

CDR3 residues: CASSWGQVNQETQYF. The CDR3 DNA follows: TGTGCCAGCAGCTGGGGCCAGGTAAACCAAGAGACCCAGTACTTC. This chain uses TRBV7-2 with TRBJ2-5, with D maybe TRBD1 (5 bases). The CDR3 runs 15 residues. Germline assignment: CDR1 SGHTA and CDR2 FQGNSA. Trimming pared 4 bases from V and 0 bases from J, leaving 12 bases between.

The genes are TRBV6-5 and TRBJ1-5, with 10 bases lining up with TRBD1. V gave up 2 bases and J gave up 11 bases; unmatched junction bases: 9. This CDR3 spans 15 amino acids. Germline CDR1 reads MNHEY; CDR2 reads SVGAGI. In DNA, the CDR3 is TGTGCCAGCAGTTACCGACAGGGGGCGAGGGAGTCCCAGCATTTT. It specifies CASSYRQGARESQHF.

This clone was recorded once. The rearrangement uses TRBV30 and TRBJ1-4; D not resolved. The germline V and J ends were trimmed by 3 bases and 12 bases, with 11 bases remaining between them. This CDR3 has 11 amino acids. Germline values: CDR1 GTSNPN, CDR2 SVGIG (reference sequence). CDR3 amino acids: CAWSTETQLFF. The CDR3 DNA reads TGTGCCTGGAGCACAGAGACACAACTGTTTTTT. Based on the CDR3 plus reference TRBV30 and TRBJ1-4, the full variable domain is SQTIHQWPATLVQPVGSPLSLECTVEGTSNPNLYWYRQAAGRGLQLLFYSVGIGQISSEVPQNLSASRPQDRQFILSSKKLLLSDSGFYLCAWSTETQLFFGSGTQLSVL.

The chain is built from TRBV2 and TRBJ2-2; D is unclear. This CDR3 comprises 14 residues. Between the trimmed V and J ends, which lost 4 bases and 0 bases, there was a span of 6 bases. The germline V gene encodes CDR1 SNHLY and CDR2 FYNNEI. CDR3 in amino acids: CASSGAPNTGELFF. CDR3 nucleotides: TGTGCCAGCAGTGGGGCCCCGAACACCGGGGAGCTGTTTTTT. Combining the CDR3 with reference TRBV2 and TRBJ2-2 gives the whole variable domain EPEVTQTPSHQVTQMGQEVILRCVPISNHLYFYWYRQILGQKVEFLVSFYNNEISEKSEIFDDQFSVERPDGSNFTLKIRSTKLEDSAMYFCASSGAPNTGELFFGEGSRLTVL.

J is TRBJ2-5 and V is TRBV4-1, with D perhaps given as TRBD1 or TRBD2 (5 bases each). The V end was cut by 3 bases, the J end by 1 base, with 12 bases between. This CDR3 comprises 15 residues. CDR1 and CDR2 (germline): MGHRA, YSYEKL. The CDR3 nucleotides are TGCGCCAGCAGCCAGACTACAGGAACCCAAGAGACCCAGTACTTC. It yields the protein CASSQTTGTQETQYF.

The chain joins TRBV4-1 to TRBJ2-7; weak D call: TRBD1 (5 bases). Per the germline V gene, CDR1 is MGHRA and CDR2 is YSYEKL. The CDR3 runs 14 residues. Trimming removed 1 base at V and 1 base at J, with 8 bases between. Written as DNA, the CDR3 is TGCGCCAGCAGCCAAGTCCAGGGATCCTACGAGCAGTACTTC. It translates to CASSQVQGSYEQYF.

The chain links TRBV5-6 to TRBJ1-2; possibly TRBD1 for D (5 bases). The CDR3 length is 13 residues. Germline V gene lookup returns CDR1 SGHDT and CDR2 YYEEEE. Trimming took off 0 bases at V and 6 bases at J, with 9 bases between the two ends. In DNA form, the CDR3 reads TGTGCCAGCAGCTTGGTAGGGGTAAATGGCTACACCTTC. It translates to CASSLVGVNGYTF.

The gene calls are TRBV29-1 and TRBJ1-1; TRBD1 aligns across 11 bases. Per the germline V gene, CDR1 is SQVTM and CDR2 is ANQGSEA. The CDR3 contains 14 residues. V shed 7 bases and J 2 bases; nucleotides not matched to a gene: 6. The CDR3 protein is CSDAGTGGNTEAFF. As DNA, the CDR3 is TGCAGCGACGCGGGGACAGGGGGAAACACTGAAGCTTTCTTT.

The chain is built from TRBV5-1 and TRBJ1-1, with D maybe TRBD1 (5 bases). The CDR3 runs 15 residues. The germline V gene encodes CDR1 SGHRS and CDR2 YFSETQ. Trimming shortened V by 4 bases and J by 4 bases, and 17 bases separated the two germline ends. The DNA for the CDR3 is TGCGCCAGCAGCCCGGACACCACTCGGGGCACTGAAGCTTTCTTT. Amino acids: CASSPDTTRGTEAFF.

This chain links TRBV2 with TRBJ1-2; D uncertain. Per the germline V gene, CDR1 is SNHLY and CDR2 is FYNNEI. This CDR3 comprises 12 residues. Trimming left V 8 bases short and J 1 base short, with 8 bases between. The CDR3 DNA follows: TGTGCCAGCGGAAGCGGTAACTATGGCTACACCTTC. This codes for CASGSGNYGYTF. Full variable domain (missing parts from reference TRBV2 and TRBJ1-2): EPEVTQTPSHQVTQMGQEVILRCVPISNHLYFYWYRQILGQKVEFLVSFYNNEISEKSEIFDDQFSVERPDGSNFTLKIRSTKLEDSAMYFCASGSGNYGYTFGSGTRLTVV.

The rearrangement links TRBV9 to TRBJ1-4; TRBD1 aligns across 10 bases. The germline V gene has CDR1 SGDLS and CDR2 YYNGEE. The CDR3 covers 17 residues. V lost 2 bases and J lost 3; bases outside the gene matches: 7. CDR3 bases: TGTGCCAGCAGCGTGGGGACAGGGGTGATGGCTAATGAAAAACTGTTTTTT. Translated: CASSVGTGVMANEKLFF.

The chain employs TRBV4-2 and TRBJ2-7; 11 bases match TRBD1. Looked up from germline, CDR1 is LGHNA and CDR2 is YNFKEQ. The CDR3 length is 16 residues. The V gene end was trimmed by 4 bases and the J gene end by 4 bases; junction bases not matched to a gene: 9. CDR3: CASSRPTGTGGYEQYF. The CDR3 nucleotides read TGTGCCAGCAGCCGCCCCACCGGGACAGGGGGGTACGAGCAGTACTTC.

V usage is TRBV30 and J usage is TRBJ2-5; a possible D gene is TRBD2 (5 bases). This CDR3 has 14 residues. V was pared by 0 bases and J by 9 bases, with 17 bases between. Germline V gene data show CDR1 as GTSNPN and CDR2 as SVGIG (reference sequence). CDR3 DNA: TGTGCCTGGAGTGTAGCCGGGGTGTCTGGGGCCCAGTACTTC. It specifies CAWSVAGVSGAQYF.

The chain employs TRBV16 and TRBJ1-1, with D possibly being TRBD1 (6 bases). V shed 4 bases and J shed 3 bases, with 18 bases lying between them. The CDR3 totals 16 residues. Germline V lookup: CDR1 KGHSY, CDR2 FQNENV. CDR3 sequence: CASSRSGGTQYTEAFF. The CDR3 nucleotides read TGTGCCAGCAGCCGGTCCGGCGGGACACAATACACTGAAGCTTTCTTT. Together with reference TRBV16 and TRBJ1-1, the CDR3 gives the full variable domain: GEEVAQTPKHLVRGEGQKAKLYCAPIKGHSYVFWYQQVLKNEFKFLISFQNENVFDETGMPKERFSAKCLPNSPCSLEIQATKLEDSAVYFCASSRSGGTQYTEAFFGQGTRLTVV.